This T cell receptor beta chain was obtained from a study of CD8+CD57+ T cells in acquired aplastic anemia. About the study: Sorted CD4+ and CD8+ cells yielded roughly 3.4 ug of DNA on average. Whole-study findings and limits: About 29 shared CD8+ CDR3s appeared highly expressed within patients' immunodominant clones.

The V and J ends lost 3 bases and 5 bases respectively, with 7 bases between them. The CDR3 spans 12 residues. Germline lookup yields CDR1 SGHVS and CDR2 FQNEAQ. By flow cytometry, patients selected for sequencing had shown an expansion of CD8+CD57+ cells. Every patient presented with severe acquired aplastic anemia. No patient had been given any therapy when blood was sampled. On this clonotype: The antigen is unknown.

Genomic DNA constituted the template upon which TCR beta VDJ and CDR3 profiling was performed. From the reads, TCRdb called clonotypes with MiXCR, one entry per CDR3 protein. The sample lists 50,000 or so distinct CDR3 sequences, around 50% occurring once. The V gene is TRBV7-8, the J gene TRBJ2-5, with D hard to call. This receptor was obtained from a human donor with aplastic anemia. Sequencing input: sorted CD4+, CD8+, or CD8+CD57+ T cells (not recorded which) from PBMCs. CDR3 DNA sequence: TGTGCCAGCAGCTTTAAGAGGGAGACCCAGTACTTC. Protein product: CASSFKRETQYF.